This T cell receptor (beta chain) stems from a study of blood T cell repertoires in COVID-19 (dated by TCRdb to the early 2020s). A note on the overall study: Recovered participants in ImmuneRACE Cohort 3 were defined by two consecutive negative NP/OP PCR tests, clearance by a healthcare professional, or resolution of symptoms. Samples covering the acute and convalescent phases of COVID-19 were provided by collaborators in the United States, Italy and Spain. The prospective study material was composed of cDNA or gDNA derived from T cells, B-cell-depleted T cells, or PBMCs. Subjects who had been exposed to COVID-19, were actively infected with it, or had recovered from it provided the deeply sampled blood TCRbeta repertoires that made up the dataset. A freely available public database, intended as a resource for researchers studying the immune response to SARS-CoV-2, is where the repertoires were released. The samples were drawn from the first 160 participants of the ongoing ImmuneRACE study and from more than 1,000 subjects provided by 6 global collaborators. Nearly every sample came with metadata listing a de-identified subject ID, COVID-19 status, age in years and sex. Where available, HLA class I and class II types were taken from metadata supplied by the sample provider and were not determined by assay-based typing. Broader findings and caveats from the paper: Clinical and demographic metadata were provided uncurated, with the amount varying by source and participant.

With regard to this clone: It has no known antigen specificity. There are no base qualities to consult, and no much larger clone falls within one base.

TCRbeta CDR3 regions were amplified from genomic DNA using the immunoSEQ Assay, a bias-controlled multiplex PCR. From the authors' description of their analysis: Nucleated cell counts per sample were estimated from amplification of reference gene primers within the assay. Sequence reads were collapsed and filtered to measure the absolute abundance of every unique TCRbeta CDR3 rearrangement. Productive Simpson clonality was computed per sample as the square root of Simpson's diversity index over productive rearrangements. Entries here come from immuneACCESS through TCRdb and include only in-frame sequences with V and J called. Some clones fail to appear in such tables; in the studies checked, an unresolved V gene covers under half of the shortfall, and the cause of the remainder is unknown. V and J calls and clone size are given by that table; D and trimming were obtained from the DNA. Within this sample are approximately 210,000 clones, with roughly 84% of them counted one time only. Jointly, the top ten make up roughly 7.1% of the sample.

Participants in the prospective study were aged about 18 to 90 years, lived in about two dozen United States geographic areas, and enrolled through a virtual design. In the prospective study, cohorts were assigned on the basis of participant-reported clinical history obtained from a screening survey and a study questionnaire. Mobile phlebotomists in the prospective study collected whole blood, serum and a nasopharyngeal or oropharyngeal swab from every participant. Participants in the prospective study had the option to provide additional blood draws and questionnaires over a roughly two-month period. Before DNA extraction, prospective study blood samples were shipped either frozen or at room temperature. Via the germline V gene (reference sequence), CDR1 is MNHEY and CDR2 SMNVEV. V is pruned by 7 bases and J by 5 bases, leaving 15 bases of the junction without a gene match. Including cysteine and phenylalanine, the CDR3 has 18 amino acids. Just the 54-base CDR3 DNA is kept, in frame starting at base 1.

The receptor was derived from a man in his thirties or forties in a cohort exposed to, infected with or recovered from COVID-19 (not recorded which). The sequencing input was PBMCs or T cells enriched from blood (not recorded which). The chain uses TRBV27 and TRBJ2-3, with 13 middle bases fitting TRBD2. At the DNA level, the sequence is TGTGCCAGCACCACCCGGACTAGCGGGAGAGGCGCAATAGATACGCAGTATTTT. It is translated as CASTTRTSGRGAIDTQYF.